These T cell receptor beta chains were read from a single sample in a study of blood T cell repertoires in COVID-19. Using immunoSEQ multiplex PCR, the repertoire was profiled, and TCRdb retains in-frame clones only, with some absent. The data show about 73,000 clones, roughly nine tenths seen once. The sample comprised peripheral blood. These receptors came from a man older than 75 with acute or convalescent COVID-19. CDR3s leave out the opening cysteine and the closing phenylalanine or tryptophan. For some rows the clone size is stated as once, few or many, or as a class when expanded; others skip it.

abundance	v_gene	j_gene	len	CDR3aa
NA	TRBV19	TRBJ1-2	13	ASMDRPVTNYGYT
NA	TRBV5-4	TRBJ1-2	11	AGMAQGRDGYT
NA	TRBV29-1	TRBJ1-5	11	SFTQGEGQPQH
NA	TRBV5-1	TRBJ1-1	14	ASSLGAEWMNTEAF
NA	TRBV2	TRBJ1-1	11	ASSQGGNTEAF
NA	TRBV19	TRBJ1-5	11	ASSDRSEQPQH
NA	TRBV7-3	TRBJ1-2	11	ASSRNSGSGYT
once	TRBV2	TRBJ1-1	13	ASRRDSGTNTEAF
NA	TRBV5-1	TRBJ1-1	14	ASSTPTGVSNTEAF
once	TRBV27	TRBJ1-4	13	ASSSPGTGNEKLF
NA	TRBV9	TRBJ2-3	15	ASSSGTSGGIADTQY
NA	TRBV9	TRBJ2-1	13	ASSARLANYNEQF
NA	TRBV7-2	TRBJ1-1	12	ASSLGWQNTEAF
NA	TRBV2	TRBJ1-3	13	ASSGRQTSGNTIY
NA	TRBV11-1	TRBJ2-7	13	ASSSLAGDTYEQY
NA	TRBV27	TRBJ2-4	13	ASSLSGTGEGIQY
NA	TRBV5-4	TRBJ2-1	14	ASSSETGRVYNEQF
NA	TRBV6-5	TRBJ2-1	9	AIKGGNEQF
NA	TRBV12-5	TRBJ1-3	14	ASGLGSGVSGNTIY
NA	TRBV7-3	TRBJ2-1	11	ASSTSRDNEQF
NA	TRBV9	TRBJ1-3	10	ASSPAESTIY
few	TRBV29-1	TRBJ2-7	10	SVVIQSYEQY
NA	TRBV12-3/TRBV12-4	TRBJ1-3	11	ASSSARGNTIY
NA	TRBV7-3	TRBJ2-1	12	ASRDGGARNEQF
NA	TRBV18	TRBJ2-7	11	ASSPGTTEGQY
NA	TRBV3-1/TRBV3-2	TRBJ1-2	12	ASSQDTGWYGYT
NA	TRBV18	TRBJ1-3	13	ASSPRQGTGNTIY
once	TRBV4-1	TRBJ1-3	13	ASSPSTVSGNTIY
NA	TRBV10-3	TRBJ1-1	12	AIATDRPNTEAF
NA	TRBV7-9	TRBJ1-2	12	ASSLGAENYGYT
NA	TRBV12-5	TRBJ2-3	14	ASGLAVAVGTDTQY
once	TRBV18	TRBJ1-4	11	ASSPQGDEKLF
NA	TRBV2	TRBJ1-2	12	ASMRLGQGRGYT
NA	TRBV7-9	TRBJ2-7	12	ASSREGVSYEQY
NA	TRBV24-1	TRBJ1-5	14	ATSDARQGAHQPQH
NA	TRBV19	TRBJ2-1	16	ASSIDPGGRRSYNEQF
NA	TRBV12-3/TRBV12-4	TRBJ2-1	11	ASRTGPKNEQF
NA	TRBV2	TRBJ1-3	11	ASSPGSGNTIY
NA	TRBV6-5	TRBJ2-7	13	ASSYSRGRLYEQY
NA	TRBV19	TRBJ1-5	12	ASTGGRLNQPQH
once	TRBV3-1/TRBV3-2	TRBJ1-1	15	ASSQVRVKWGGTEAF
NA	TRBV19	TRBJ1-2	13	ASSTTTGIGYGYT
NA	TRBV3-1/TRBV3-2	TRBJ1-2	13	ASSQVQGKDYGYT
NA	TRBV28	TRBJ1-1	13	ASSLGQGWGTEAF
NA	TRBV5-1	TRBJ2-3	14	ASSLGDRGGTDTQY
NA	TRBV6-2/TRBV6-3	TRBJ2-6	16	ASSYDSSTTSGANVLT
NA	TRBV3-1/TRBV3-2	TRBJ1-1	12	ASSQRAGETEAF
NA	TRBV24-1	TRBJ2-7	13	ATSDSGQGNYEQY
few	TRBV6-1	TRBJ1-2	14	ASSGSGQTLNYGYT